This is a list of T cell receptor beta chains from one sample in a study of human T cells and chemical hapten exposure. TCRdb re-derived calls from the RACE reads in MiXCR, one entry per CDR3 protein. The profile covers approximately 71,000 distinct CDR3 sequences, with 11% appearing a single time and roughly 1.4% taken by the ten largest. Here the sequenced sample was whole blood, taken in connection with sensitization to the hapten diphenylcyclopropenone (DPC). Receptors were obtained from a woman between 45 and 65 years old with alopecia areata. Some clones in this sample may be carry-over from other donors' samples. Each CDR3 is given with its conserved first and last residue.

v_call: TRBV28; j_call: TRBJ1-1; cdr3_aa: CASNPQDTRAEAFF
v_call: TRBV28; j_call: TRBJ1-6; cdr3_aa: CASADSTGTRAPLHF
v_call: TRBV29-1; j_call: TRBJ2-7; cdr3_aa: CSVEETPYEQYF
v_call: TRBV5-5; j_call: TRBJ1-1; cdr3_aa: CASSRTGVQWNTEAFF
v_call: TRBV5-1; j_call: TRBJ1-5; cdr3_aa: CASSLEQGLGPQHF
v_call: TRBV6-2/TRBV6-3; j_call: TRBJ1-5; cdr3_aa: CATALQGSQPQHF
v_call: TRBV18; j_call: TRBJ1-3; cdr3_aa: CASSPPYDGNTIYF
v_call: TRBV28; j_call: TRBJ2-6; cdr3_aa: CASCRGSITGANVLTF
v_call: TRBV12-3/TRBV12-4; j_call: TRBJ1-2; cdr3_aa: CASSLGLTAINYGYTF
v_call: TRBV6-5; j_call: TRBJ2-2; cdr3_aa: CASGVLAGGSGELFF
v_call: TRBV28; j_call: TRBJ2-7; cdr3_aa: CASRRGSGSRNPYEQYF
v_call: TRBV7-9; j_call: TRBJ2-7; cdr3_aa: CASSPPGDRGHEQYF
v_call: TRBV7-2; j_call: TRBJ2-3; cdr3_aa: CASSLGTPSTDTQYF
v_call: TRBV25-1; j_call: TRBJ2-7; cdr3_aa: CASSERVSYEQYF
v_call: TRBV4-2; j_call: TRBJ2-3; cdr3_aa: CASSQGQPTDTQYF
v_call: TRBV28; j_call: TRBJ1-6; cdr3_aa: CASSPGQGRNSPLHF
v_call: TRBV7-2; j_call: TRBJ1-6; cdr3_aa: CASSLDSSRTGGFSYNSPLHF
v_call: TRBV12-3/TRBV12-4; j_call: TRBJ2-1; cdr3_aa: CASSIETSLVNEQFF
v_call: TRBV9; j_call: TRBJ1-5; cdr3_aa: CASSVAGDQPQHF
v_call: TRBV18; j_call: TRBJ2-7; cdr3_aa: CASSPPYDSYEQYF
v_call: TRBV18; j_call: TRBJ2-3; cdr3_aa: CASSPPGLKEADTQYF
v_call: TRBV15; j_call: TRBJ2-1; cdr3_aa: CATTPAGTALTEQFF
v_call: TRBV7-6; j_call: TRBJ2-2; cdr3_aa: CASSLEIETHRAGELFF
v_call: TRBV28; j_call: TRBJ1-1; cdr3_aa: CASSSNRVRAFF
v_call: TRBV2; j_call: TRBJ1-5; cdr3_aa: CASSGQGGVQPQHF
v_call: TRBV6-2/TRBV6-3; j_call: TRBJ2-1; cdr3_aa: CASSPDREYSYNEQFF
v_call: TRBV3-1; j_call: TRBJ2-3; cdr3_aa: CASSQNGARGLLTDTQYF